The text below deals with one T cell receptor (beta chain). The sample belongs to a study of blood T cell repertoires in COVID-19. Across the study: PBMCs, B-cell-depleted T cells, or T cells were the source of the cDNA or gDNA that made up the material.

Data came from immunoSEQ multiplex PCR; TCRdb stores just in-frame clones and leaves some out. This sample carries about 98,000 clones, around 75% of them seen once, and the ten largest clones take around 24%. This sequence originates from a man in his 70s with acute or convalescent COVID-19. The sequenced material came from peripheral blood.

In DNA, the CDR3 is TGTGCCAGCAGCCAAGCTCGGAACAGGGGGGACGGCTACACCTTC. This sequence encodes CASSQARNRGDGYTF. The chain recombines TRBV3-1 (or the pseudogene TRBV3-2) with TRBJ1-2; TRBD1 matches at 8 bases. After removal of 1 base from V and 8 bases from J, the junction contained 9 bases not matched to a gene. CDR3 length: 15 amino acids. From germline, CDR1 is LGHDT and CDR2 YNNKEL (reference sequence).